This passage covers 28 T cell receptor beta chains from one sample sequenced in a study of control samples from healthy donors and cancer patients. The assay was immunoSEQ multiplex PCR, and TCRdb's table has in-frame clones only and misses some. In the table there are some 120,000 clones, over 90% of which are singletons. Input material: blood. Every receptor here comes from a young man in good health.

A remark on this clone: The junction differs from germline at one of its ends, possibly a read error. The chain recombines TRBV12-3 or TRBV12-4 with TRBJ2-4; D gene uncertain. The CDR3 has 11 residues. CDR3 DNA: TGTGTCAGCACTTCGGCGGACATTCAGTACTTC. This encodes CVSTSADIQYF.

J is TRBJ1-1 and V is TRBV23-1; D unclear. TRBV23-1 has ORF status, its function being uncertain. This CDR3 spans 14 amino acids. V was shortened by 3 bases and J by 5 bases, with 13 bases between the two germline ends. The CDR3 DNA reads TGCGCCAGCAGTCATTACAGACCTGGGACTGAAGCTTTCTTT. This gives the protein CASSHYRPGTEAFF.

The chain links TRBV27 to TRBJ1-2; 9 nucleotides agree with TRBD1. Germline V gene data show CDR1 as MNHEY and CDR2 as SMNVEV (reference sequence). The CDR3 has 13 residues. The trim removed 3 bases at V and 4 bases at J, leaving 0 bases unmatched. DNA for the CDR3: TGTGCCAGCAGTTTGACAGGGGGCTATGGCTACACCTTC. Translating gives CASSLTGGYGYTF.

The V call is TRBV7-2, the J call TRBJ2-2; 9 bases fit TRBD1. This CDR3 region has 16 residues. From germline, CDR1 is SGHTA and CDR2 FQGNSA. Trimming removed 1 base from V and 8 bases from J; junction bases left unmatched: 8. CDR3 protein: CASSLGGQGMFGELFF. The CDR3 DNA is TGTGCCAGCAGCTTAGGAGGACAGGGGATGTTTGGGGAGCTGTTTTTT.

The chain carries TRBV30 and TRBJ1-3, with unresolved D. Germline V CDR1 and CDR2: GTSNPN, SVGIG (reference sequence). The CDR3 has 16 amino acids. V lost 4 bases to trimming and J lost 0 bases, with 16 bases between them. The chain's CDR3 is CAWNSIDGSSGNTIYF. The CDR3, as DNA: TGTGCCTGGAACTCTATAGACGGAAGCTCTGGAAACACCATATATTTT.

The genes are TRBV19 and TRBJ1-1; 8 nucleotides agree with TRBD1. This CDR3 is 14 amino acids long. With 0 bases clipped from V and 6 bases from J, the junction kept 3 bases outside the gene matches. Germline CDR1 LNHDA, CDR2 SQIVND (reference sequence). The CDR3 loop reads CASSIEIQGAEAFF. CDR3 DNA: TGTGCCAGTAGTATAGAGATACAGGGGGCTGAAGCTTTCTTT.

The chain links TRBV29-1 to TRBJ2-1, with D hard to call. V was trimmed by 4 bases and J by 9 bases, leaving 19 bases between them. CDR1 is SQVTM, CDR2 ANQGSEA, per germline. The CDR3 is 14 amino acids. CDR3 in DNA: TGCAGCGTTGTTCAGCTTCAAGGAAAGGGTGAGCAGTTCTTC. Protein: CSVVQLQGKGEQFF.

The chain employs TRBV19 and TRBJ2-3; the D gene is possibly TRBD1 (6 bases). With 2 bases removed from V and 3 bases from J, the gap between germline ends came to 6 bases. CDR1 and CDR2 from the germline V gene are LNHDA and SQIVND (reference sequence). CDR3 length: 13 residues. CDR3 nucleotide sequence: TGTGCCAGTAGTATAAGGGGGACAGATACGCAGTATTTT. It codes for CASSIRGTDTQYF. The entire variable domain, with the rest obtained from reference TRBV19 and TRBJ2-3, is as follows: DGGITQSPKYLFRKEGQNVTLSCEQNLNHDAMYWYRQDPGQGLRLIYYSQIVNDFQKGDIAEGYSVSREKKESFPLTVTSAQKNPTAFYLCASSIRGTDTQYFGPGTRLTVL.

This chain joins TRBV27 and TRBJ2-1; D may be TRBD1 (6 bases). Per germline, CDR1 MNHEY and CDR2 SMNVEV (reference sequence). V lost 3 bases, J lost 0 bases, and 30 bases lay in between. The CDR3 loop spans 22 amino acids. The CDR3 DNA follows: TGTGCCAGCAGTTTTAGAATTAAGGCCGGGAAAGAGGTCAGGGGCTCCTACAATGAGCAGTTCTTC. Translation gives CASSFRIKAGKEVRGSYNEQFF.

This clone was recorded a few times. The chain is built from TRBV14 and TRBJ2-1; D possibly corresponds to TRBD1 (5 bases). Germline V CDR1 and CDR2: SGHDN, FVKESK. V was pared by 4 bases and J by 7 bases, with 17 bases between. The CDR3 covers 15 residues. CDR3 in amino acids: CASSPTWAGKNEQFF. The CDR3 bases are TGTGCCAGCAGCCCAACGTGGGCAGGGAAGAATGAGCAGTTCTTC.

This chain links TRBV2 with TRBJ2-7, with D perhaps TRBD1 or TRBD2 (6 bases each). The CDR3 is made up of 15 amino acids. The germline gives CDR1 SNHLY, CDR2 FYNNEI. V was cut by 0 bases and J by 6 bases, with 15 bases left in between. Here the CDR3 DNA reads TGTGCCAGCAGTGAAGCGAGGGGGGCCGAGGTCGAGCAGTACTTC. Translating gives CASSEARGAEVEQYF.

This chain links TRBV12-3 or TRBV12-4 with TRBJ1-2; 8 positions agree with TRBD1. The V segment lost 6 bases and the J segment 8 bases; nucleotides outside the gene matches: 8. The CDR3 contains 13 residues. In DNA, the CDR3 is TGTGCCAGCAGCCTGGGACAGGCTAACGGCTACACCTTC. Translating it yields CASSLGQANGYTF.

This clone was recorded once. The V gene is TRBV7-8, the J gene TRBJ2-1, with 13 bases lining up with TRBD2. The V segment lost 0 bases and the J segment 6 bases; nucleotides outside the gene matches: 8. CDR1 SGHVS and CDR2 FQNEAQ come from the germline V gene. This CDR3 comprises 18 residues. As DNA, the CDR3 is TGTGCCAGCAGCTTAGCGCTACTAGCGGGGGGGCTGTCCAATGAGCAGTTCTTC. Translation gives CASSLALLAGGLSNEQFF.

The chain recombines TRBV27 with TRBJ2-7; weak D call: TRBD1 (5 bases). CDR1 and CDR2 (germline): MNHEY, SMNVEV (reference sequence). V was pared by 8 bases and J by 5 bases, with 19 bases between. There are 14 residues in the CDR3. In nucleotides, the CDR3 is TGTGCCAGCCGAACCCAGCCCCCCAGGGACGAGCAGTACTTC. Amino acid sequence: CASRTQPPRDEQYF.

The chain uses TRBV10-2 and TRBJ2-2; D is undetermined. Trimming removed 7 bases from V and 0 bases from J, with 12 bases in between. Germline V gene data show CDR1 as WSHSY and CDR2 as SAAADI. This CDR3 has 15 amino acids. This chain's CDR3 is CASKTWRSNTGELFF. The CDR3 DNA sequence: TGCGCCAGCAAGACGTGGAGATCGAACACCGGGGAGCTGTTTTTT.

J is TRBJ2-2 and V is TRBV12-3 or TRBV12-4; 10 bases are a match to TRBD1. CDR3 size: 13 residues. Trimming took 10 bases from V and 6 from J; bases not matched to a gene: 5. CDR3 sequence reads: CATGQGVAGELFF. CDR3 sequence (DNA): TGTGCCACCGGACAGGGGGTCGCCGGGGAGCTGTTTTTT.

The rearrangement links TRBV14 to TRBJ1-1, with D tentatively TRBD1 (5 bases). Germline values: CDR1 SGHDN, CDR2 FVKESK. Trimming removed 0 bases from V and 5 bases from J, with 19 bases in between. The CDR3 loop spans 17 amino acids. The CDR3 here is CASSQDIEGRGGTEAFF. The CDR3 nucleotides read TGTGCCAGCAGCCAAGACATAGAGGGGAGGGGCGGGACTGAAGCTTTCTTT.

J is TRBJ1-1 and V is TRBV5-4, with 8 bases matching TRBD1. Per germline, CDR1 SGHNT and CDR2 YYREEE (reference sequence). The trim removed 4 bases at V and 8 bases at J, leaving 7 bases unmatched. The CDR3 contains 13 residues. DNA for the CDR3: TGTGCCAGCAGCCTGGACAGGGTAACGGAAGCTTTCTTT. Residues: CASSLDRVTEAFF. Full variable domain (outside the CDR3, taken from reference TRBV5-4 and TRBJ1-1): ETGVTQSPTHLIKTRGQQVTLRCSSQSGHNTVSWYQQALGQGPQFIFQYYREEENGRGNFPPRFSGLQFPNYSSELNVNALELDDSALYLCASSLDRVTEAFFGQGTRLTVV.

In this sample, this clone turned up once. This chain uses TRBV28 with TRBJ1-6; D perhaps matches TRBD1 (5 bases). From germline, CDR1 is MDHEN and CDR2 SYDVKM. The V end was cut by 10 bases, the J end by 10 bases, with 23 bases between. The CDR3 sequence is 15 residues long. Here the CDR3 reads CATPLNRQGRSPLHF. In DNA, the CDR3 is TGTGCCACCCCCCTAAACAGGCAGGGTAGATCACCCCTCCACTTT.

The chain combines TRBV2 with TRBJ2-7; D may be TRBD2 (6 bases). Germline values: CDR1 SNHLY, CDR2 FYNNEI. The V end lost 8 bases, the J end lost 3 bases, and 14 bases lay between the germline ends. The CDR3 covers 13 residues. CDR3 protein: CASSLGTDYEQYF. As DNA, the CDR3 is TGTGCCAGCTCCCTTGGGACTGACTACGAGCAGTACTTC. Full variable domain (rest looked up from reference TRBV2 and TRBJ2-7): EPEVTQTPSHQVTQMGQEVILRCVPISNHLYFYWYRQILGQKVEFLVSFYNNEISEKSEIFDDQFSVERPDGSNFTLKIRSTKLEDSAMYFCASSLGTDYEQYFGPGTRLTVT.

This chain links TRBV7-7 with TRBJ2-5; D assignment may be TRBD1 or TRBD2 (6 bases each). The CDR3 covers 15 residues. Trimming stripped 4 bases from V and 3 bases from J, with 15 bases between. Germline values: CDR1 SSHAT, CDR2 FNYEAQ (reference sequence). The CDR3 DNA reads TGTGCCAGCAGCTCCGGGGGCAGGGTGGAAGAGACCCAGTACTTC. It specifies CASSSGGRVEETQYF.

The chain combines TRBV27 with TRBJ1-1; a possible D gene is TRBD1 (5 bases). This CDR3 comprises 14 residues. The germline V gene has CDR1 MNHEY and CDR2 SMNVEV (reference sequence). The ends were cut back, 1 base at V and 5 bases at J, with 11 bases in the middle. Here the CDR3 DNA reads TGTGCCAGCAGTTTATTTGGGGGTACTACTGAAGCTTTCTTT. It encodes CASSLFGGTTEAFF.

V and J are TRBV5-1 and TRBJ1-2; 8 bases match TRBD1. Per the germline V gene, CDR1 is SGHRS and CDR2 is YFSETQ. The CDR3 consists of 13 residues. With 2 bases clipped from V and 6 bases from J, the junction kept 3 bases outside the gene matches. CDR3 amino acids: CASSLQGVDGYTF. The CDR3 region has the DNA TGCGCCAGCAGCTTACAGGGGGTGGATGGCTACACCTTC.

This sequence joins TRBV19 and TRBJ1-1; no reliable D call. V shed 1 base and J shed 5 bases, with 11 bases lying between them. The CDR3 has 14 residues. From germline, CDR1 is LNHDA and CDR2 SQIVND (reference sequence). CDR3 in amino acids: CASSIGETGTEAFF. The CDR3 DNA follows: TGTGCCAGTAGTATAGGGGAGACTGGGACTGAAGCTTTCTTT.

This clone was seen a handful of times. The rearrangement joins TRBV7-3 to TRBJ2-3; D may be TRBD1 or TRBD2 (6 bases each). The germline CDR1 and CDR2 sequences are SGHTA and FQGTGA. V was shortened by 5 bases and J by 0 bases, with 15 bases between the two germline ends. CDR3 size: 16 residues. As DNA, the CDR3 is TGTGCCAGCAGCCCCCACCGGGGGCCTAGCACAGATACGCAGTATTTT. It specifies CASSPHRGPSTDTQYF.

J is TRBJ1-1 and V is TRBV18, with 7 bases identical to TRBD1. There are 14 residues in the CDR3. Trimming cost V 6 bases and J 1 base; bases outside gene matches: 5. Germline CDR1 reads KGHSH; CDR2 reads LQKENI. The CDR3 DNA sequence: TGTGCCAGCTCCGAGGGGGCTGGGAACACTGAAGCTTTCTTT. This codes for CASSEGAGNTEAFF.

The chain carries TRBV19 and TRBJ1-5; D call uncertain. Germline CDR1 reads LNHDA; CDR2 reads SQIVND (reference sequence). This CDR3 contains 12 residues. With 3 bases removed from V and 5 bases from J, the gap between germline ends came to 5 bases. The DNA of the CDR3 is TGTGCCAGTAGTATTAGGGATCAGCCCCAGCATTTT. Translated, it gives CASSIRDQPQHF.

The chain employs TRBV5-1 and TRBJ2-2; 11 nucleotides align to TRBD2. V was pared by 2 bases and J by 5 bases, with 5 bases of the junction left unmatched. Looked up from germline, CDR1 is SGHRS and CDR2 is YFSETQ. The length of the CDR3 is 16 residues. The CDR3 DNA reads as TGCGCCAGCAGCTTTGGGACTAGCGGCTTTACCGGGGAGCTGTTTTTT. The encoded protein is CASSFGTSGFTGELFF.